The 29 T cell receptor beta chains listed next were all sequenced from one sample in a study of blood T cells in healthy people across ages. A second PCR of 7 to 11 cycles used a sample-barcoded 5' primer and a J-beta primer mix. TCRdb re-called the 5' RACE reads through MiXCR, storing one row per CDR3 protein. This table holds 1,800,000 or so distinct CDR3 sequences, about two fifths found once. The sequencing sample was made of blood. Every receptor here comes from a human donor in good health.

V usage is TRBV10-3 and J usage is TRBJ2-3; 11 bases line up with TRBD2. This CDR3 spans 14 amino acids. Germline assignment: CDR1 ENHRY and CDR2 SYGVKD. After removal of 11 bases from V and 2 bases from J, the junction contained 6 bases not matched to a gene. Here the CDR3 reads CASKTSGATDTQYF. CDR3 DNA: TGTGCCTCCAAGACTAGCGGGGCCACAGATACGCAGTATTTT.

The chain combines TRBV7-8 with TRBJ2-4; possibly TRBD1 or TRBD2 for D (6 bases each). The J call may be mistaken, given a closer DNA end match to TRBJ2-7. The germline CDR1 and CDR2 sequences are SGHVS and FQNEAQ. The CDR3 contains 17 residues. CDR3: CASSFGGRPLSSYEQYF. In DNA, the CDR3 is TGTGCCAGCAGCTTCGGGGGCAGGCCCCTTAGCTCCTACGAGCAGTACTTC.

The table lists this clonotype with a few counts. For the CDR3, the DNA is TGTGCCAGCAGTTTTGGTGGGGGGCGGTATACGCAGTATTTT. Translating gives CASSFGGGRYTQYF. V and J are TRBV12-3 or TRBV12-4 and TRBJ2-3; the D gene could be TRBD1 or TRBD2 (6 bases each). The germline V and J ends were trimmed by 3 bases and 7 bases, with 14 bases remaining between them. The CDR3 extends over 14 amino acids.

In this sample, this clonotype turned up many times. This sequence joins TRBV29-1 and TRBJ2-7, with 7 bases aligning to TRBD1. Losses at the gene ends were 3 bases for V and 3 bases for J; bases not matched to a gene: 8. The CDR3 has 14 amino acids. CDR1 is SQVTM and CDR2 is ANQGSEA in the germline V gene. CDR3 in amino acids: CSVDVTGSGYEQYF. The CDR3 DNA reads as TGCAGCGTTGACGTGACAGGGAGCGGCTACGAGCAGTACTTC.

As DNA, the CDR3 is TGTGCCAGCAGTTCAGGGAAGGGGGCTGAAGCTTTCTTT. As protein: CASSSGKGAEAFF. The chain links TRBV12-3 or TRBV12-4 to TRBJ1-1, with D possibly being TRBD1 (6 bases). This CDR3 is built from 13 residues. The V end lost 4 bases, the J end lost 6 bases, and 12 bases lay between the germline ends.

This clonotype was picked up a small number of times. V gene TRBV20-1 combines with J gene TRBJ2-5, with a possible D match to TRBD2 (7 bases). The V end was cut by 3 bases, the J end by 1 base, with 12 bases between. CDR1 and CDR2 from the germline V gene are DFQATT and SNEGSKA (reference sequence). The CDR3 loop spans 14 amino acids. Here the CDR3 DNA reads TGCAGTGCTAGGCGGGGGCTCCTCCAAGAGACCCAGTACTTC. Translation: CSARRGLLQETQYF.

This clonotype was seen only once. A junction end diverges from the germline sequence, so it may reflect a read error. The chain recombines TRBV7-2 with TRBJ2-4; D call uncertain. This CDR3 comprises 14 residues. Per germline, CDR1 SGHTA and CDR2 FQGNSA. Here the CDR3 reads CASSPLIEPNIRYF. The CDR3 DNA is TGTGCCAGCAGCCCCCTAATTGAGCCAAACATTCGGTACTTC. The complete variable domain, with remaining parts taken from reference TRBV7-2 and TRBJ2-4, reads GAGVSQSPSNKVTEKGKDVELRCDPISGHTALYWYRQSLGQGLEFLIYFQGNSAPDKSGLPSDRFSAERTGGSVSTLTIQRTQQEDSAVYLCASSPLIEPNIRYFGAGTRLSVL.

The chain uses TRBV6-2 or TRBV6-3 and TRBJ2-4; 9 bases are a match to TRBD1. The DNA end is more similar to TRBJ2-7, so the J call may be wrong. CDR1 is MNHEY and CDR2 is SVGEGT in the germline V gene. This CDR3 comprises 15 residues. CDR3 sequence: CASTRTGGAWYEQYF. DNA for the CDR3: TGTGCCAGCACCCGTACAGGGGGCGCTTGGTACGAGCAGTACTTC.

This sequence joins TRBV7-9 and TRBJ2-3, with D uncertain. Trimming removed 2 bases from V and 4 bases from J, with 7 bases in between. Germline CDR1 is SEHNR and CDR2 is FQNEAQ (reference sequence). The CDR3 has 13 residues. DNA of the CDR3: TGTGCCAGCAGCTTACGGGTGGCAGATACGCAGTATTTT. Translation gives CASSLRVADTQYF.

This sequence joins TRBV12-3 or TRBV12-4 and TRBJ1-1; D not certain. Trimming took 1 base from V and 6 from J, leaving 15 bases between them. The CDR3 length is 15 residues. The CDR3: CASSLDEIRSPEAFF. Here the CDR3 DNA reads TGTGCCAGCAGTTTAGATGAAATCAGGAGCCCTGAAGCTTTCTTT.

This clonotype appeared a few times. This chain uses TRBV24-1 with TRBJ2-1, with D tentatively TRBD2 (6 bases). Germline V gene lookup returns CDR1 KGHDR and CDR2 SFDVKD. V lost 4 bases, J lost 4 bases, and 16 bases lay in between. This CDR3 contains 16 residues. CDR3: CATSDPAAGDYNEQFF. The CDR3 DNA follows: TGTGCCACCAGTGACCCGGCAGCGGGTGATTACAATGAGCAGTTCTTC.

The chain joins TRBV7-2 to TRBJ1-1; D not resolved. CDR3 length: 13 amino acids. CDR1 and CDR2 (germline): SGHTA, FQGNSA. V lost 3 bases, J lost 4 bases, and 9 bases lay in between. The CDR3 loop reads CASSFWAGTEAFF. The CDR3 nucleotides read TGTGCCAGCAGCTTTTGGGCTGGCACTGAAGCTTTCTTT.

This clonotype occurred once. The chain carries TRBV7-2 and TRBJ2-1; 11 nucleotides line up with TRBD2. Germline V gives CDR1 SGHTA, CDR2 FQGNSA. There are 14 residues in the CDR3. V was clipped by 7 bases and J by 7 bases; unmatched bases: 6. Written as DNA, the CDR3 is TGTGCCAGCACTTTGGGACTAGCGGTAAATGAGCAGTTCTTC. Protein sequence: CASTLGLAVNEQFF. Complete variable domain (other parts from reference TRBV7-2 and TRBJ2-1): GAGVSQSPSNKVTEKGKDVELRCDPISGHTALYWYRQSLGQGLEFLIYFQGNSAPDKSGLPSDRFSAERTGGSVSTLTIQRTQQEDSAVYLCASTLGLAVNEQFFGPGTRLTVL.

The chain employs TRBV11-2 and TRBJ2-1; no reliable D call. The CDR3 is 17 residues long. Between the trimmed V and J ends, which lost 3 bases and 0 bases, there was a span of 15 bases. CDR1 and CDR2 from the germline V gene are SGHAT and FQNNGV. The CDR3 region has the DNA TGTGCCAGCAGCTTCTCCTTTACGATAAGCTCCTACAATGAGCAGTTCTTC. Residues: CASSFSFTISSYNEQFF.

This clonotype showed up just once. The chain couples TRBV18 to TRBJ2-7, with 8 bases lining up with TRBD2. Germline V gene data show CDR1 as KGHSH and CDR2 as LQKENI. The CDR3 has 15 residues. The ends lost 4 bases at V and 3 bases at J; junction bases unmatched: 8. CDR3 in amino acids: CASSQGTGGRYEQYF. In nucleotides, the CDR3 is TGTGCCAGCTCACAGGGAACGGGGGGGCGCTACGAGCAGTACTTC.

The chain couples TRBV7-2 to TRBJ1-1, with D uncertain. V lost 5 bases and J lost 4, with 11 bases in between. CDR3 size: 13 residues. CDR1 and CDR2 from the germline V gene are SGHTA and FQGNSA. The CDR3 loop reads CASSLDILTEAFF. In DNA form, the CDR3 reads TGTGCCAGCAGCCTGGATATCCTCACTGAAGCTTTCTTT.

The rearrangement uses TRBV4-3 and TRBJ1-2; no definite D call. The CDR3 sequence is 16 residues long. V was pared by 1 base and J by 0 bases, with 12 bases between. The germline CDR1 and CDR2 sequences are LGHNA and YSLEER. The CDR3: CASSQVGSPPNYGYTF. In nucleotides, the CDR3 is TGCGCCAGCAGCCAAGTGGGCTCCCCCCCTAACTATGGCTACACCTTC.

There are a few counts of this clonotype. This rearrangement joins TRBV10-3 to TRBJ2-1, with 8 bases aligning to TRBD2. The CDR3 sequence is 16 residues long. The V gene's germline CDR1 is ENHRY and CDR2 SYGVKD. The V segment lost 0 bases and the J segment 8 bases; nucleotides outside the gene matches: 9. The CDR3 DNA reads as TGTGCCATCAGTGAGTCGATCAGCGGGGGCTTTCATGAGCAGTTCTTC. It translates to CAISESISGGFHEQFF.

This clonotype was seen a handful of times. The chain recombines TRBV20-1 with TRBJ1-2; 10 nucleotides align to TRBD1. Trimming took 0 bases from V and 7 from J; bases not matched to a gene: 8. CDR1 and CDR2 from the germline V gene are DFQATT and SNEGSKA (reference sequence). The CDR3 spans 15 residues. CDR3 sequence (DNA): TGCAGTGCTAGAGATAAAGGACAGGGGGTCTTTGGCTACACCTTC. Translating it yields CSARDKGQGVFGYTF.

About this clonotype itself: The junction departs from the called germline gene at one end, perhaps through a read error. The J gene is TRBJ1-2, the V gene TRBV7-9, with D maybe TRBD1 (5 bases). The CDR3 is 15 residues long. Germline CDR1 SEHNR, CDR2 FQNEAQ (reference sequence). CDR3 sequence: CASGLGEGPFYGYTF. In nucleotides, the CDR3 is TGTGCCAGCGGCTTAGGGGAGGGCCCTTTCTATGGCTACACCTTC.

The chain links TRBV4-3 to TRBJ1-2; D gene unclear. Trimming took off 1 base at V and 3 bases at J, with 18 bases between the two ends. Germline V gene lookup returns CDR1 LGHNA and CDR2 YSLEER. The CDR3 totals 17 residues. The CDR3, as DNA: TGCGCCAGCAGCCAAGGCATGGCTACTACAGCGCACTATGGCTACACCTTC. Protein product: CASSQGMATTAHYGYTF.

The CDR3 DNA reads as TGTGCCAGCATCAAATCCCGGGACAGGGGGTCTGATGGTGGCTACACCTTC. Its translation is CASIKSRDRGSDGGYTF. V gene TRBV12-3 or TRBV12-4 combines with J gene TRBJ1-2; 11 bases match TRBD1. Unmatched junction bases numbered 17, after V lost 7 bases and J lost 7 bases. CDR3 length: 17 residues.

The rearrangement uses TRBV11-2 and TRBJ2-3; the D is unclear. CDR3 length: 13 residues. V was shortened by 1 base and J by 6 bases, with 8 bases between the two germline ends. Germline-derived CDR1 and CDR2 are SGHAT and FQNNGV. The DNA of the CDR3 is TGTGCCAGCAGCTTAGGACTTCAGGATACGCAGTATTTT. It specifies CASSLGLQDTQYF.

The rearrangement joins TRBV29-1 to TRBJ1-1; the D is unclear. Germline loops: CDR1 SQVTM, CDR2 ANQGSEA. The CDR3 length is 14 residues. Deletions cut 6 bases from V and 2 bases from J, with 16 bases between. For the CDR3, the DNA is TGCAGCGTGTCTCCCTCGGTTGACAACACTGAAGCTTTCTTT. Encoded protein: CSVSPSVDNTEAFF.

CDR3 nucleotide sequence: TGTGCCAGCAGCTTAGAGGTCGTATTAGCCAATGAGCAGTTCTTC. Amino acids: CASSLEVVLANEQFF. This chain uses TRBV7-9 with TRBJ2-1; D is undetermined. CDR3 length equals 15 residues. Trimming removed 1 base from V and 6 bases from J, with 13 bases in between. The germline CDR1 and CDR2 sequences are SEHNR and FQNEAQ (reference sequence). Using reference TRBV7-9 and TRBJ2-1 for the parts outside the CDR3, the full variable domain is DTGVSQNPRHKITKRGQNVTFRCDPISEHNRLYWYRQTLGQGPEFLTYFQNEAQLEKSRLLSDRFSAERPKGSFSTLEIQRTEQGDSAMYLCASSLEVVLANEQFFGPGTRLTVL.

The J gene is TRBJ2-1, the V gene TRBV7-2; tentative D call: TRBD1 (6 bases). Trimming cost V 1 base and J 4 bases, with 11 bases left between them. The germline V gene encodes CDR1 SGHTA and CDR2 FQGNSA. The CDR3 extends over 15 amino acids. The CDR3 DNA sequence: TGTGCCAGCAGCTTAGATGGACAGCCTTACAATGAGCAGTTCTTC. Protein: CASSLDGQPYNEQFF.

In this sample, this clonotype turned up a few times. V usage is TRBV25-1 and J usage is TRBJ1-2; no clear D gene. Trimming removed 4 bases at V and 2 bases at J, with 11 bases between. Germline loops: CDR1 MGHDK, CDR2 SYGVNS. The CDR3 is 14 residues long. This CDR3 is CASSVHSGNYGYTF. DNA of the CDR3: TGTGCCAGCAGTGTCCACTCCGGCAACTATGGCTACACCTTC.

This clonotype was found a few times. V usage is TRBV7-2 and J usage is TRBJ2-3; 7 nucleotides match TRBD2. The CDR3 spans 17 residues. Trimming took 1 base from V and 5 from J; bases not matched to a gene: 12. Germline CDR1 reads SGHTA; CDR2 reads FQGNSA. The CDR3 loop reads CASSLGVGGGRKDTQYF. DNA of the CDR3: TGTGCCAGCAGCTTAGGCGTTGGCGGGGGTAGGAAAGATACGCAGTATTTT.

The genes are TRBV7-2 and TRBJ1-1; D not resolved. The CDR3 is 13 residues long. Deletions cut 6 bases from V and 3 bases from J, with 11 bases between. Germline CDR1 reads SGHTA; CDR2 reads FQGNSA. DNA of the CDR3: TGTGCCAGCAGTTTCGTACGGGACACTGAAGCTTTCTTT. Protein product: CASSFVRDTEAFF.